The 25 T cell receptor beta chains listed next were all sequenced from one sample in a study of blood T cell repertoires in COVID-19. Repertoires were generated with immunoSEQ multiplex PCR, while TCRdb's copy carries only in-frame clones and drops some. The repertoire holds some 300,000 clones, with 85% to 90% as singletons. Material for sequencing was peripheral blood. Receptor source: a woman in her thirties or forties with COVID-19, enrolled during active disease.

CDR3 region: CASSLWAEGTDTQYF. The CDR3 region has the DNA TGTGCCAGCAGTTTATGGGCCGAAGGCACAGATACGCAGTATTTT. The chain recombines TRBV28 with TRBJ2-3; D uncertain. Deletions cut 0 bases from V and 1 base from J, with 8 bases between. This CDR3 region has 15 residues. Germline CDR1 and CDR2: MDHEN and SYDVKM.

This clone was seen once. This chain links TRBV9 with TRBJ1-2; possibly TRBD1 for D (5 bases). Trimming shortened V by 1 base and J by 6 bases, and 13 bases separated the two germline ends. CDR3 length equals 14 residues. Germline CDR1 SGDLS, CDR2 YYNGEE. The DNA of the CDR3 is TGTGCCAGCAGCGTACCGGGGGGTCTCCATGGCTACACCTTC. Translated, it gives CASSVPGGLHGYTF.

The table lists this clone with a count of one. The gene calls are TRBV4-3 and TRBJ2-1; D is possibly TRBD2 (5 bases). Trimming stripped 0 bases from V and 3 bases from J, with 12 bases between. This CDR3 spans 16 amino acids. The germline V gene encodes CDR1 LGHNA and CDR2 YSLEER. Written as DNA, the CDR3 is TGCGCCAGCAGCCAAGACCGGTCGGGGTTCTACAATGAGCAGTTCTTC. Encoded protein: CASSQDRSGFYNEQFF.

This sequence joins TRBV21-1 and TRBJ2-1; the D segment call TRBD1 is taken from the table without a DNA check. TRBV21-1 is flagged as a pseudogene. The CDR3 is 15 residues long. CDR3 in amino acids: CASSKFKGARNEQFF. The CDR3 coding sequence is TGTGCCAGCAGCAAGTTTAAGGGGGCGAGGAATGAGCAGTTCTTC.

The chain couples TRBV5-1 to TRBJ2-6; TRBD1 agrees at 7 bases. The CDR3 has 18 residues. Per germline, CDR1 SGHRS and CDR2 YFSETQ. V lost 2 bases and J lost 0; bases outside the gene matches: 8. The CDR3 DNA reads TGCGCCAGCAGCTTTGACAGGGACGACTTCTCTGGGGCCAACGTCCTGACTTTC. Amino acid sequence: CASSFDRDDFSGANVLTF.

This clone was seen just once. DNA of the CDR3: TGTGCCAGCAGCTTAGTAGCACCGGTCGGGGACACCATATATTTT. It yields the protein CASSLVAPVGDTIYF. V and J are TRBV11-2 and TRBJ1-3; D uncertain. The CDR3 is 15 residues long. Germline V lookup: CDR1 SGHAT, CDR2 FQNNGV. V lost 1 base, J lost 8 bases, and 15 bases lay in between.

The chain joins TRBV5-1 to TRBJ2-1, with 9 bases lining up with TRBD2. The CDR3 length is 15 residues. In germline, CDR1 is SGHRS, CDR2 YFSETQ. Germline trimming cut 0 bases from V and 5 bases from J; bases unmatched to any gene: 3. The CDR3 protein is CASSLVLAGNNEQFF. CDR3 DNA: TGCGCCAGCAGCTTGGTACTAGCGGGTAACAATGAGCAGTTCTTC.

V and J are TRBV6-1 and TRBJ2-7; 8 nucleotides match TRBD1. CDR1 is MNHNS and CDR2 is SASEGT in the germline V gene. Trimming at V came to 3 bases and at J to 2 bases, leaving 3 bases not matched to a gene. The CDR3 loop spans 14 amino acids. The CDR3, as DNA: TGTGCCAGCAGTGATCAGGGGGCCACCTACGAGCAGTACTTC. Protein product: CASSDQGATYEQYF.

This chain connects TRBV5-1 to TRBJ2-5, with D perhaps TRBD2 (5 bases). The CDR3 has 14 amino acids. V was cut by 4 bases and J by 5 bases, with 15 bases left in between. Germline lookup yields CDR1 SGHRS and CDR2 YFSETQ. The CDR3, as DNA: TGCGCCAGCAGCGCCCTGGGGAAGCGGGAGACCCAGTACTTC. Its translation: CASSALGKRETQYF.

This chain uses TRBV27 with TRBJ2-6; a weak D match, TRBD1 (6 bases). V was shortened by 2 bases and J by 0 bases, with 23 bases between the two germline ends. The CDR3 contains 21 residues. Germline CDR1 reads MNHEY; CDR2 reads SMNVEV (reference sequence). The CDR3 is CASSLTPGAARLSSGANVLTF. The CDR3, as DNA: TGTGCCAGCAGTTTAACCCCAGGGGCGGCCCGTTTGTCCTCTGGGGCCAACGTCCTGACTTTC. Full variable domain (remainder filled in from reference TRBV27 and TRBJ2-6): EAQVTQNPRYLITVTGKKLTVTCSQNMNHEYMSWYRQDPGLGLRQIYYSMNVEVTDKGDVPEGYKVSRKEKRNFPLILESPSPNQTSLYFCASSLTPGAARLSSGANVLTFGAGSRLTVL.

The table lists this clone with a few counts. This chain uses TRBV14 with TRBJ2-1; no definite D call. From germline, CDR1 is SGHDN and CDR2 FVKESK. The V end lost 3 bases, the J end lost 10 bases, and 7 bases lay between the germline ends. The CDR3 covers 11 residues. The CDR3 reads CASSHWREQFF. The CDR3 DNA reads as TGTGCCAGCAGCCACTGGCGGGAGCAGTTCTTC.

The rearrangement joins TRBV30 to TRBJ2-1; D is uncertain. From germline, CDR1 is GTSNPN and CDR2 SVGIG (reference sequence). Trimming took 5 bases from V and 6 from J, leaving 11 bases between them. CDR3 length: 12 amino acids. The CDR3 loop reads CAWGQAINEQFF. The CDR3 region has the DNA TGTGCCTGGGGTCAGGCGATCAATGAGCAGTTCTTC.

V usage is TRBV27 and J usage is TRBJ1-1; a possible D gene is TRBD1 (5 bases). This CDR3 comprises 13 residues. V shed 1 base and J shed 6 bases, with 9 bases lying between them. Germline V CDR1 and CDR2: MNHEY, SMNVEV (reference sequence). The CDR3 DNA reads TGTGCCAGCAGTTTATACCAGGGATCTGAAGCTTTCTTT. It specifies CASSLYQGSEAFF.

The V gene is TRBV9, the J gene TRBJ1-1; TRBD1 might be the D (5 bases). Germline V gene lookup returns CDR1 SGDLS and CDR2 YYNGEE. V was clipped by 2 bases and J by 2 bases, with 13 bases between them. CDR3 size: 15 residues. CDR3 residues: CASSVQGLSNTEAFF. CDR3 sequence (DNA): TGTGCCAGCAGCGTGCAGGGTTTAAGTAACACTGAAGCTTTCTTT.

This clone was seen a few times. V gene TRBV28 combines with J gene TRBJ1-2; the match to TRBD1 covers 9 bases. V shed 4 bases and J 7 bases; nucleotides not matched to a gene: 13. Germline V CDR1 and CDR2: MDHEN, SYDVKM. This CDR3 comprises 16 residues. In nucleotides, the CDR3 is TGTGCCAGCAGTTCCTATGGAGACAGGGGGATTGGTGGCTACACCTTC. As protein: CASSSYGDRGIGGYTF.

The chain employs TRBV19 and TRBJ1-5, with D unclear. V lost 5 bases and J lost 0, with 11 bases in between. The CDR3 totals 15 residues. From germline, CDR1 is LNHDA and CDR2 SQIVND (reference sequence). In nucleotides, the CDR3 is TGTGCCAGTAGTGGGAGGAGCGATAGCAATCAGCCCCAGCATTTT. Translating it yields CASSGRSDSNQPQHF.

The chain couples TRBV6-2 or TRBV6-3 to TRBJ1-5; 9 bases agree with TRBD1. With 1 base clipped from V and 1 base from J, the junction kept 8 bases outside the gene matches. The CDR3 is made up of 18 amino acids. Germline CDR1 reads MNHEY; CDR2 reads SVGEGT. Here the CDR3 DNA reads TGTGCCAGCAGTTACTTAGAAAAAACAGGGGGCAGCAATCAGCCCCAGCATTTT. Translated: CASSYLEKTGGSNQPQHF.

CDR3 DNA: TGTGCCAGCAGCGTCATTATTCGAGGTCGCCGGTTCTTC. Translation gives CASSVIIRGRRFF. The V and J genes are TRBV27 and TRBJ2-1; D gene ambiguous. Germline-derived CDR1 and CDR2 are MNHEY and SMNVEV (reference sequence). The CDR3 contains 13 residues. Trimming removed 6 bases at V and 15 bases at J, with 21 bases between.

This chain connects TRBV5-4 to TRBJ1-5; TRBD1 is a possible D gene (5 bases). The germline gives CDR1 SGHNT, CDR2 YYREEE (reference sequence). Trimming stripped 2 bases from V and 7 bases from J, with 10 bases between. The CDR3 totals 13 residues. This CDR3 is CASSFGGAQPQHF. The CDR3 nucleotides read TGTGCCAGCAGCTTCGGCGGGGCCCAGCCCCAGCATTTT. Using reference TRBV5-4 and TRBJ1-5 for the parts outside the CDR3, the full variable domain is ETGVTQSPTHLIKTRGQQVTLRCSSQSGHNTVSWYQQALGQGPQFIFQYYREEENGRGNFPPRFSGLQFPNYSSELNVNALELDDSALYLCASSFGGAQPQHFGDGTRLSIL.

This clone was seen only a few times. This chain links TRBV7-2 with TRBJ2-5, with D possibly TRBD2 on 6 matching bases. V lost 5 bases to trimming and J lost 4 bases, with 14 bases between them. The CDR3 is 14 residues long. CDR1 SGHTA and CDR2 FQGNSA come from the germline V gene. The CDR3 DNA follows: TGTGCCAGCAGCCCCCGACTAGGGTCAGAGACCCAGTACTTC. Protein: CASSPRLGSETQYF.

The gene calls are TRBV3-1 (or the pseudogene TRBV3-2) and TRBJ1-1; 9 nucleotides agree with TRBD1. Unmatched junction bases numbered 4, after V lost 1 base and J lost 1 base. In germline, CDR1 is LGHDT, CDR2 YNNKEL (reference sequence). The CDR3 has 16 residues. For the CDR3, the DNA is TGTGCCAGCAGCCAAGCGGGACAGGGACCGAACACTGAAGCTTTCTTT. The encoded protein is CASSQAGQGPNTEAFF.

The rearrangement joins TRBV9 to TRBJ1-2, with D unresolved. The ends were cut back, 2 bases at V and 2 bases at J, with 7 bases in the middle. Per the germline V gene, CDR1 is SGDLS and CDR2 is YYNGEE. This CDR3 has 13 amino acids. CDR3 in amino acids: CASSVAENYGYTF. CDR3 nucleotide sequence: TGTGCCAGCAGCGTCGCCGAGAACTATGGCTACACCTTC.

Details on this clone: The sample carries other DNA sequences with the same CDR3. The chain has TRBV19 and TRBJ1-1; D may be TRBD1 (5 bases). The CDR3 extends over 14 amino acids. Germline CDR1 reads LNHDA; CDR2 reads SQIVND (reference sequence). V was trimmed by 2 bases and J by 2 bases, leaving 9 bases between them. CDR3 in DNA: TGTGCCAGTAGTATAAGGGGTGGTAACACTGAAGCTTTCTTT. This translates into CASSIRGGNTEAFF.

This chain connects TRBV19 to TRBJ2-5; the match to TRBD2 covers 14 bases. Germline V gene sequence: CDR1 LNHDA, CDR2 SQIVND (reference sequence). J gave up 3 bases and V 5 bases, and 2 bases lay outside the gene matches. CDR3 size: 15 residues. CDR3 bases: TGTGCCAGTAGTCCGGGACTAGCGGGGGAAGAGACCCAGTACTTC. Protein: CASSPGLAGEETQYF.

CDR3 DNA sequence: TGTGCCAGCACCCTCGGGACGGGGGGCTACGAGCAGTACTTC. It codes for CASTLGTGGYEQYF. The chain employs TRBV27 and TRBJ2-7, with 7 nucleotides matching TRBD2. The CDR3 sequence is 14 residues long. Per germline, CDR1 MNHEY and CDR2 SMNVEV (reference sequence). The J segment lost 3 bases and the V segment lost 7 bases, leaving 9 bases of the junction unmatched.